What follows is one T cell receptor (beta chain) and its context. This CDR3 has 16 residues. After removal of 6 bases from V and 9 bases from J, the junction contained 12 bases not matched to a gene. Germline assignment: CDR1 MNHEY and CDR2 SMNVEV (reference sequence). Assay: immunoSEQ multiplex PCR; the TCRdb copy retains only in-frame clones and omits some. This sample carries tens of thousands of clones, more than 60% of them seen once, and the ten largest clones take approximately 13%. This sample was included in a study of cytotoxic CD8 clonotypes in ibrutinib-treated CLL. The sample in question was PBMCs, obtained after 12 months of ibrutinib treatment. The chain links TRBV27 to TRBJ2-1; 12 bases match TRBD2. The clonotype was recovered from a human donor with chronic lymphocytic leukemia. The CDR3 here is CASSRGRTSGTGEQFF. The CDR3 region has the DNA TGTGCCAGCAGCCGCGGGAGGACTAGCGGGACGGGTGAGCAGTTCTTC.